These T cell receptor beta chains were read from a single sample in a study of T cell responses to AZD1222 COVID-19 vaccine. Method: immunoSEQ multiplex PCR; TCRdb's copy keeps in-frame clones and lacks some. The sample consists of 120,000 or so clones, about 90% of them appearing once. The sequenced sample was peripheral blood, obtained on day 0 of AZD1222 vaccination. These receptors were obtained from an adult in good health. CDR3s include the opening cysteine and the closing phenylalanine or tryptophan. Each record gives: J gene, V gene, CDR3 protein.

j_call: TRBJ2-3; v_call: TRBV2; cdr3_aa: CASRLGTAFVSDTQYF
j_call: TRBJ2-2; v_call: TRBV29-1; cdr3_aa: CSVGGEAGELFF
j_call: TRBJ1-1; v_call: TRBV5-4; cdr3_aa: CAASGGRGTEAFF
j_call: TRBJ1-4; v_call: TRBV2; cdr3_aa: CASSVDGRATNEKLFF
j_call: TRBJ2-7; v_call: TRBV6-5; cdr3_aa: CASSSGSLSYEQYF
j_call: TRBJ2-3; v_call: TRBV6-5; cdr3_aa: CASTGTRTTDTQYF
j_call: TRBJ2-5; v_call: TRBV5-4; cdr3_aa: CASSPLGGGQETQYF
j_call: TRBJ2-4; v_call: TRBV19; cdr3_aa: CASSIDSSGASGLAKNIQYF
j_call: TRBJ1-1; v_call: TRBV6-6; cdr3_aa: CATSPGTEAFF
j_call: TRBJ2-1; v_call: TRBV6-4; cdr3_aa: CASSRERLSPYNEQFF
j_call: TRBJ2-2; v_call: TRBV18; cdr3_aa: CASSLTTDNTGELFF
j_call: TRBJ1-5; v_call: TRBV12-3/TRBV12-4; cdr3_aa: CASSRGPREPQHF
j_call: TRBJ1-3; v_call: TRBV27; cdr3_aa: CASRPRVDSGNTIYF
j_call: TRBJ2-5; v_call: TRBV10-3; cdr3_aa: CAISETDGPETQYF
j_call: TRBJ2-5; v_call: TRBV30; cdr3_aa: CAWEGVASGTQYF
j_call: TRBJ2-3; v_call: TRBV5-4; cdr3_aa: CASSLRLAGASTDTQYF
j_call: TRBJ1-5; v_call: TRBV6-2/TRBV6-3; cdr3_aa: CASSYTENQPQHF
j_call: TRBJ1-1; v_call: TRBV19; cdr3_aa: CASSIFGTGKVAFF
j_call: TRBJ1-5; v_call: TRBV2; cdr3_aa: CASSDSVNQPQHF